The 7 T cell receptor beta chains below were found in one sample sequenced in a study of long-term antiretroviral therapy in people with HIV (dated by TCRdb to between 2021 and 2023). The immunoSEQ hsTCRB v3.0 assay was used at survey level resolution to sequence the TRB variable region. Held by TCRdb, this immuneACCESS table contains in-frame sequences only and omits some clones. Under half of the omission traces to an unresolved V gene where checked; the cause of the rest is unknown. The sample table holds roughly 18,000 clones, of which approximately 90% were seen once. In total, the top ten clones hold more than 7.5% of the sample. The sample was unsorted PBMCs, taken 4.2 years after starting antiretroviral therapy. The source is a man aged 45-65 years with HIV.

CDR3 residues: CASRTGGSGANVLTF. The DNA of the CDR3 is TGTGCCAGCAGGACAGGGGGGTCTGGGGCCAACGTCCTGACTTTC. The V and J genes are TRBV27 and TRBJ2-6, with 9 bases that match TRBD1. V lost 6 bases and J lost 1; bases outside the gene matches: 1. Germline CDR1 reads MNHEY; CDR2 reads SMNVEV (reference sequence). The length of the CDR3 is 15 residues. Using reference TRBV27 and TRBJ2-6 for the parts outside the CDR3, the full variable domain is EAQVTQNPRYLITVTGKKLTVTCSQNMNHEYMSWYRQDPGLGLRQIYYSMNVEVTDKGDVPEGYKVSRKEKRNFPLILESPSPNQTSLYFCASRTGGSGANVLTFGAGSRLTVL.

This chain connects TRBV21-1 to TRBJ1-6; TRBD1 reflects the table's D call only, with no check against the DNA. TRBV21-1 is designated a pseudogene. CDR3 length: 18 residues. This chain's CDR3 is CASSKLDHRDRARSPLHF. The DNA of the CDR3 is TGTGCCAGCAGCAAATTGGACCACCGGGACAGGGCGAGATCACCCCTCCACTTT.

V gene TRBV19 combines with J gene TRBJ1-3, with D possibly matching TRBD1 (6 bases). The CDR3 loop spans 16 amino acids. Trimming cost V 6 bases and J 1 base, with 16 bases left between them. In germline, CDR1 is LNHDA, CDR2 SQIVND (reference sequence). CDR3 nucleotide sequence: TGTGCCAGTAGCCGCAGCGCCCAGGGGTCTGGAAACACCATATATTTT. It codes for CASSRSAQGSGNTIYF.

This rearrangement joins TRBV5-6 to TRBJ1-1; weak D call: TRBD1 (5 bases). Trimming cost V 0 bases and J 8 bases, with 5 bases left between them. The CDR3 has 11 residues. CDR1 SGHDT and CDR2 YYEEEE come from the germline V gene. The CDR3 coding sequence is TGTGCCAGCAGCTTGGGACAGGAAGCTTTCTTT. The encoded protein is CASSLGQEAFF.

V and J are TRBV18 and TRBJ2-3; 8 bases line up with TRBD1. The CDR3 length is 13 residues. Germline V gene data show CDR1 as KGHSH and CDR2 as LQKENI. The J segment lost 7 bases and the V segment lost 4 bases, leaving 4 bases of the junction unmatched. CDR3 sequence: CASSRTGGYTQYF. The CDR3 nucleotides read TGTGCCAGCTCACGAACAGGGGGATATACGCAGTATTTT.

The chain has TRBV5-1 and TRBJ2-7, with D possibly TRBD1 on 6 matching bases. From germline, CDR1 is SGHRS and CDR2 YFSETQ. The CDR3 spans 12 residues. The germline V and J ends were trimmed by 7 bases and 0 bases, with 8 bases remaining between them. The CDR3 protein is CASQDSSYEQYF. The DNA for the CDR3 is TGCGCCAGCCAGGACAGCTCCTACGAGCAGTACTTC.

The chain employs TRBV11-2 and TRBJ1-2; 8 bases line up with TRBD1. CDR1 and CDR2 (germline): SGHAT, FQNNGV. The V and J ends lost 1 base and 8 bases, in that order; junction bases with no gene match: 12. The CDR3 loop spans 16 amino acids. CDR3: CASSLGTGIFAGGYTF. CDR3 in DNA: TGTGCCAGCAGCTTAGGGACAGGGATATTCGCGGGGGGCTACACCTTC.